This T cell receptor (beta chain) originates from a study of molecular identifiers for immune sequencing clone quantification. Overall study results and limits: Reports indicate spiked Jurkat TCR RNA from one cell could be found among about a million naive cells.

Previously reported methods and listed TCR primers produced the bulk TCR libraries. TCRdb redid the calling of the PCR reads with MiXCR, one entry per CDR3 protein. The sample includes tens of thousands of distinct CDR3 sequences, roughly 23% seen only once; the top ten take approximately 0.99%. A few counts support this clonotype. What it binds is unknown. The sample was naive CD8+ T cells from blood, with Jurkat cell RNA spiked in. Subset reported: FACS-sorted CD8+CD4-CCR7+CD45RA+ naive T cells. This receptor was identified in a human donor in good health. Some libraries in this study had Jurkat cell RNA spiked in.

The CDR3 nucleotides read TGTGCCAGCAGTCCCCGGGAGACTAGCGGGATTGAGACCCAGTACTTC. It yields the protein CASSPRETSGIETQYF. The chain joins TRBV27 to TRBJ2-5; 11 bases are shared with TRBD2. The CDR3 extends over 16 amino acids. The V gene end was trimmed by 5 bases and the J gene end by 5 bases; junction bases not matched to a gene: 10. Germline V gene data show CDR1 as MNHEY and CDR2 as SMNVEV (reference sequence).